This T cell receptor (beta chain) was recovered during a study of CD4 and CD8 cells across lung adenocarcinoma regions. Donors had localized lung adenocarcinoma, a non-small cell lung cancer. This clonotype came up many times. V lost 6 bases to trimming and J lost 0 bases, with 7 bases between them. The CDR3 is 13 amino acids. Germline loops: CDR1 MNHNS, CDR2 SASEGT. One entry per CDR3 protein, called by TCRdb with MiXCR from the PCR reads. The table shows around 25,000 distinct CDR3 sequences, with 45% to 50% occurring only once. The rearrangement joins TRBV6-1 to TRBJ2-3; D remains ambiguous. Sequences were obtained from CD8+ T cells from the center of a lung tumor. The receptor was derived from a male donor with lung adenocarcinoma. The CD4 and CD8 labels of this study may be unreliable. In DNA, the CDR3 is TGTGCCAGCAGCCCTGGCAGCACAGATACGCAGTATTTT. Residues: CASSPGSTDTQYF.